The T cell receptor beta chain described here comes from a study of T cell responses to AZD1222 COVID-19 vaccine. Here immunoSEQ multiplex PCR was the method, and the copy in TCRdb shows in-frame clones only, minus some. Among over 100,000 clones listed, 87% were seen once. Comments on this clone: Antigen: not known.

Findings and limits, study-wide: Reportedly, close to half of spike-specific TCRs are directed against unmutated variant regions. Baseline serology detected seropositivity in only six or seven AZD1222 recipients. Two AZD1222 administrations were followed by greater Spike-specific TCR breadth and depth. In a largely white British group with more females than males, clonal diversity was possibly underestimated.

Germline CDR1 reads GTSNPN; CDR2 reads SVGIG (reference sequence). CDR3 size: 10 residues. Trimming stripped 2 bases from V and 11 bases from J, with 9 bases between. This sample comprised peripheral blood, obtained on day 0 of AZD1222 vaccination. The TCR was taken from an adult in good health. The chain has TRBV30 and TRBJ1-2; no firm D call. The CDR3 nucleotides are TGTGCCTGGAGTAAGGAGAAATACACCTTC. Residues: CAWSKEKYTF.